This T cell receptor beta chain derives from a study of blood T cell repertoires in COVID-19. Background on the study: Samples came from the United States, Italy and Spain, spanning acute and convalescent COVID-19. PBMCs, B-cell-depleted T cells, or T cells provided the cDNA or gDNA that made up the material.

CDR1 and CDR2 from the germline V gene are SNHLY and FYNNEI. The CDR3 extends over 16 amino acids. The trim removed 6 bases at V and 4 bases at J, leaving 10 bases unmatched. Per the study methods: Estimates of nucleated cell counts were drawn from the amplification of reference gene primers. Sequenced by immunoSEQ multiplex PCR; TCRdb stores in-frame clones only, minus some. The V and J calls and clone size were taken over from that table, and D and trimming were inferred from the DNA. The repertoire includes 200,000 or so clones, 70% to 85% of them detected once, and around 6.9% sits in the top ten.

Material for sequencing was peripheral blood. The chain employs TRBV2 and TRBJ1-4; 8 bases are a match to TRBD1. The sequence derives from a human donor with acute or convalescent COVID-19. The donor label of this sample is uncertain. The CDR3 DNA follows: TGTGCCAGCAGGGAATCCCAGGGGGCGCGTAATGAAAAACTGTTTTTT. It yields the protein CASRESQGARNEKLFF.